The 11 T cell receptor beta chains below were found in one sample sequenced in a study of cytomegalovirus exposure and HLA in healthy donors. PCR used 60 Vbeta primers and 13 Jbeta primers. Assay: immunoSEQ multiplex PCR; the TCRdb copy retains only in-frame clones and omits some. The sample lists around 120,000 clones, 50% to 65% occurring once. The sequenced sample was PBMCs. Receptors originate from a man aged 30 to 45 in good health and CMV-seropositive.

The chain couples TRBV9 to TRBJ2-2, with D unclear. The CDR3 covers 15 residues. V was clipped by 1 base and J by 3 bases, with 10 bases between them. Germline V gene data show CDR1 as SGDLS and CDR2 as YYNGEE. Here the CDR3 DNA reads TGTGCCAGCAGCGTACGCTCTACGGACACCGGGGAGCTGTTTTTT. Protein product: CASSVRSTDTGELFF.

The CDR3 nucleotides are TGTGCCAGCCACAGGGGGGCTGGAAACACCATATATTTT. Translated, it gives CASHRGAGNTIYF. This chain joins TRBV5-8 and TRBJ1-3; 8 nucleotides agree with TRBD1. The CDR3 length is 13 residues. The junction had 2 bases not matched to a gene; V was cut back by 7 bases and J by 2 bases. Germline V gene sequence: CDR1 SGHTS, CDR2 YDEGEE.

The chain employs TRBV9 and TRBJ2-3; 7 nucleotides line up with TRBD2. V shed 7 bases, J shed 11 bases, and the junction held 7 bases outside the gene matches. The CDR3 loop spans 11 amino acids. Germline V CDR1 and CDR2: SGDLS, YYNGEE. The CDR3: CASGEAGLQYF. The CDR3 nucleotides read TGTGCCAGCGGAGAAGCGGGGCTGCAGTATTTT.

J is TRBJ2-7 and V is TRBV5-1; the D is unclear. Per the germline V gene, CDR1 is SGHRS and CDR2 is YFSETQ. The CDR3 is 15 amino acids. Trimming pared 0 bases from V and 0 bases from J, leaving 10 bases between. The CDR3 region has the DNA TGCGCCAGCAGCTTGGCCCTCGGTCTCTCCTACGAGCAGTACTTC. Translation gives CASSLALGLSYEQYF. Supplemented by reference TRBV5-1 and TRBJ2-7, the full variable domain reads KAGVTQTPRYLIKTRGQQVTLSCSPISGHRSVSWYQQTPGQGLQFLFEYFSETQRNKGNFPGRFSGRQFSNSRSEMNVSTLELGDSALYLCASSLALGLSYEQYFGPGTRLTVT.

This clone was counted between two and nine times. The gene calls are TRBV7-8 and TRBJ2-7; TRBD2 might be the D (6 bases). CDR1 and CDR2 from the germline V gene are SGHVS and FQNEAQ. The CDR3 totals 15 residues. Trimming left V 3 bases short and J 4 bases short, with 16 bases between. The CDR3 nucleotides are TGTGCCAGCAGCTTTCGAGGGGACTTTGGTTACGAGCAGTACTTC. Protein sequence: CASSFRGDFGYEQYF.

The CDR3 sequence is CASSESEQGFVTDTQYF. The CDR3 nucleotides read TGTGCCAGCAGTGAATCGGAACAGGGGTTTGTCACAGATACGCAGTATTTT. The J gene is TRBJ2-3, the V gene TRBV2; TRBD1 matches 7 bases. Trimming at V came to 2 bases and at J to 2 bases, leaving 10 bases not matched to a gene. This CDR3 has 17 residues. Germline V CDR1 and CDR2: SNHLY, FYNNEI.

The chain employs TRBV30 and TRBJ1-2; D uncertain. With 7 bases removed from V and 7 bases from J, the gap between germline ends came to 19 bases. Germline values: CDR1 GTSNPN, CDR2 SVGIG (reference sequence). The CDR3 is 13 amino acids. The CDR3 sequence: CALRLRASGGYTF. In DNA, the CDR3 is TGTGCCTTGCGACTCCGGGCAAGCGGTGGCTACACCTTC. The full variable domain, its missing parts supplied by reference TRBV30 and TRBJ1-2, is SQTIHQWPATLVQPVGSPLSLECTVEGTSNPNLYWYRQAAGRGLQLLFYSVGIGQISSEVPQNLSASRPQDRQFILSSKKLLLSDSGFYLCALRLRASGGYTFGSGTRLTVV.

This clone appeared a few times. This chain uses TRBV19 with TRBJ2-7; 8 positions match TRBD2. This CDR3 contains 16 residues. Germline V lookup: CDR1 LNHDA, CDR2 SQIVND (reference sequence). V was clipped by 5 bases and J by 3 bases; unmatched bases: 12. Written as DNA, the CDR3 is TGTGCCAGTAGTCTTCTCGGCAGCGGGGGCCTCTACGAGCAGTACTTC. Its translation: CASSLLGSGGLYEQYF.

CDR3 sequence (DNA): TGTGCCAGCTCACCACCGGTTACGGAGGGGCAAGAGACCCAGTACTTC. Translated: CASSPPVTEGQETQYF. The chain is built from TRBV18 and TRBJ2-5; maybe TRBD2 (6 bases). V lost 0 bases and J lost 2, with 13 bases in between. CDR3 length equals 16 residues. CDR1 is KGHSH, CDR2 LQKENI, per germline.

The V gene is TRBV6-5, the J gene TRBJ1-2; TRBD1 matches at 8 bases. The germline CDR1 and CDR2 sequences are MNHEY and SVGAGI. With 6 bases clipped from V and 2 bases from J, the junction kept 2 bases outside the gene matches. The CDR3 covers 13 residues. CDR3 in amino acids: CASSRTGNYGYTF. The CDR3 nucleotides read TGTGCCAGCAGCCGGACAGGGAACTATGGCTACACCTTC.

The chain links TRBV19 to TRBJ1-1, with D hard to call. V was clipped by 9 bases and J by 1 base, with 15 bases between them. This CDR3 region has 14 residues. In germline, CDR1 is LNHDA, CDR2 SQIVND (reference sequence). The CDR3 sequence is CASRERAKNTEAFF. In nucleotides, the CDR3 is TGTGCCAGCAGAGAGAGGGCGAAGAACACTGAAGCTTTCTTT.